Listed below are T cell receptor beta chains from one sample, sequenced in a study of blood T cell repertoires in COVID-19. Generated by immunoSEQ multiplex PCR, the TCRdb table keeps only in-frame clones and is missing some. The sample records about 100,000 clones, roughly 87% being singletons. The sample was peripheral blood. These receptors were collected from a man aged 25 to 40 in a cohort sampled during active COVID-19. CDR3s include the opening cysteine and the closing phenylalanine or tryptophan. The D gene is left open where the match is weak. Size is stated for part of the rows, as once, few or many counts, or as a class when the clone is expanded.

size: NA; J: TRBJ1-4; D: TRBD1; V: TRBV3-1/TRBV3-2; CDR3: CASSLGQDANEKLFF; DNA: TGTGCCAGCAGCCTGGGACAGGACGCGAATGAAAAACTGTTTTTT
size: NA; J: TRBJ1-2; D: NA; V: TRBV6-5; CDR3: CASSWGRQGPRGYTF; DNA: TGTGCCAGCAGTTGGGGCCGCCAGGGCCCTAGGGGCTACACCTTC
size: NA; J: TRBJ1-2; D: TRBD1; V: TRBV5-4; CDR3: CASSLGTGGAEGYTF; DNA: TGTGCCAGCAGCCTTGGGACAGGGGGCGCGGAGGGCTACACCTTC
size: many; J: TRBJ2-7; D: NA; V: TRBV5-1; CDR3: CASSFSGSSYEQYF; DNA: TGCGCCAGCAGCTTTAGCGGTAGTTCCTACGAGCAGTACTTC
size: NA; J: TRBJ1-5; D: NA; V: TRBV5-3; CDR3: CARSSPDRTRFPQHF; DNA: TGTGCCAGAAGCTCCCCCGACAGGACTCGCTTTCCCCAGCATTTT
size: once; J: TRBJ2-7; D: NA; V: TRBV6-2/TRBV6-3; CDR3: CASSYLLEGGEQYF; DNA: TGTGCCAGCAGTTACTTACTAGAAGGCGGCGAGCAGTACTTC
size: NA; J: TRBJ1-6; D: NA; V: TRBV5-4; CDR3: CASSLAGVESPLHF; DNA: TGTGCCAGCAGCTTGGCCGGGGTTGAGTCACCCCTCCACTTT
size: once; J: TRBJ1-2; D: NA; V: TRBV30; CDR3: CAWSLARTLYGYTF; DNA: TGTGCCTGGAGTCTGGCACGAACCCTCTATGGCTACACCTTC
size: NA; J: TRBJ2-7; D: TRBD1; V: TRBV6-2/TRBV6-3; CDR3: CASSRHRGQGEQYF; DNA: TGTGCCAGCAGTCGACACAGGGGGCAAGGCGAGCAGTACTTC
size: NA; J: TRBJ2-5; D: TRBD1; V: TRBV14; CDR3: CASSPGTVQETQYF; DNA: TGTGCCAGCAGCCCGGGGACAGTCCAAGAGACCCAGTACTTC
size: NA; J: TRBJ1-2; D: TRBD1; V: TRBV7-2; CDR3: CASSPYRTGNYGYTF; DNA: TGTGCCAGCAGCCCCTACCGGACAGGGAACTATGGCTACACCTTC
size: NA; J: TRBJ1-4; D: NA; V: TRBV18; CDR3: CASSPRQGQDEKLFF; DNA: TGTGCCAGCTCACCTCGGCAGGGCCAGGATGAAAAACTGTTTTTT
size: NA; J: TRBJ1-1; D: NA; V: TRBV2; CDR3: CASSKRPGEGGGTEAFF; DNA: TGTGCCAGCAGTAAGAGACCGGGGGAGGGAGGAGGCACTGAAGCTTTCTTT
size: NA; J: TRBJ1-3; D: NA; V: TRBV12-3/TRBV12-4; CDR3: CASSGPGNTIYF; DNA: TGTGCCAGCAGTGGCCCGGGAAACACCATATATTTT
size: NA; J: TRBJ2-2; D: NA; V: TRBV24-1; CDR3: CATSKISPTGRGTGELFF; DNA: TGTGCCACCAGTAAGATAAGTCCCACAGGGCGAGGAACCGGGGAGCTGTTTTTT
size: NA; J: TRBJ2-3; D: TRBD2; V: TRBV5-1; CDR3: CASSLISGGPPSTDTQYF; DNA: TGCGCCAGCAGCTTGATCAGCGGGGGGCCTCCCAGCACAGATACGCAGTATTTT
size: NA; J: TRBJ1-2; D: TRBD1; V: TRBV6-5; CDR3: CASSQSVGQGYGYTF; DNA: TGTGCCAGCAGCCAGTCCGTCGGACAGGGCTATGGCTACACCTTC
size: NA; J: TRBJ1-1; D: TRBD1; V: TRBV2; CDR3: CASSEADRGLGAFF; DNA: TGTGCCAGCAGTGAGGCCGACAGGGGGCTCGGAGCTTTCTTT
size: NA; J: TRBJ2-2; D: NA; V: TRBV6-2/TRBV6-3; CDR3: CASSYPPAGFVRTGELFF; DNA: TGTGCCAGCAGTTACCCGCCCGCAGGGTTCGTGAGGACCGGGGAGCTGTTTTTT
size: NA; J: TRBJ1-6; D: NA; V: TRBV4-3; CDR3: CASSQEMVSTLSSYNSPLHF; DNA: TGCGCCAGCAGCCAAGAGATGGTCAGTACATTAAGCTCCTATAATTCACCCCTCCACTTT
size: few; J: TRBJ1-2; D: TRBD1; V: TRBV6-2/TRBV6-3; CDR3: CASSYSSPDRVHGYTF; DNA: TGTGCCAGCAGTTACTCGAGCCCGGACAGGGTCCATGGCTACACCTTC
size: NA; J: TRBJ1-4; D: TRBD1; V: TRBV6-2/TRBV6-3; CDR3: CASSSTRTGDDEKLFF; DNA: TGTGCCAGCAGTAGCACCCGGACAGGGGATGATGAAAAACTGTTTTTT
size: NA; J: TRBJ1-2; D: NA; V: TRBV2; CDR3: CASHPDLASNGYTF; DNA: TGTGCCAGCCACCCAGACTTGGCTTCGAATGGCTACACCTTC
size: NA; J: TRBJ2-7; D: TRBD1; V: TRBV2; CDR3: CASSDGQGYEQYF; DNA: TGTGCCAGCAGTGATGGACAGGGGTACGAGCAGTACTTC
size: once; J: TRBJ2-1; D: TRBD1; V: TRBV7-2; CDR3: CASSPGTGIYEQFF; DNA: TGTGCCAGCAGCCCTGGGACAGGGATCTATGAGCAGTTCTTC
size: once; J: TRBJ2-2; D: TRBD1; V: TRBV7-9; CDR3: CASSLSSGGSTGELFF; DNA: TGTGCCAGCAGCTTGTCGTCAGGGGGTAGTACCGGGGAGCTGTTTTTT
size: NA; J: TRBJ2-2; D: NA; V: TRBV7-2; CDR3: CASSDWGGTGELFF; DNA: TGTGCCAGCAGCGATTGGGGAGGCACCGGGGAGCTGTTTTTT
size: NA; J: TRBJ1-3; D: TRBD1; V: TRBV5-4; CDR3: CASSTLEDRGRNTIYF; DNA: TGTGCCAGCAGCACATTAGAGGACAGGGGGCGAAACACCATATATTTT
size: NA; J: TRBJ2-5; D: TRBD2; V: TRBV4-1; CDR3: CASSQDASGGLYQETQYF; DNA: TGCGCCAGCAGCCAAGATGCCAGCGGGGGACTGTACCAAGAGACCCAGTACTTC
size: NA; J: TRBJ1-5; D: TRBD1; V: TRBV7-2; CDR3: CASSLGDRGGNQPQHF; DNA: TGTGCCAGCAGCTTAGGGGACAGGGGAGGCAATCAGCCCCAGCATTTT
size: once; J: TRBJ1-1; D: NA; V: TRBV7-9; CDR3: CASSPAIVPEAFF; DNA: TGTGCCAGCAGCCCCGCTATCGTACCTGAAGCTTTCTTT
size: NA; J: TRBJ2-1; D: NA; V: TRBV12-3/TRBV12-4; CDR3: CASRRRDTEFF; DNA: TGTGCCAGCAGGCGGCGGGATACCGAGTTCTTC
size: NA; J: TRBJ2-7; D: TRBD2; V: TRBV6-5; CDR3: CASRPSSGARSQQYF; DNA: TGTGCCAGCAGACCTTCTAGCGGGGCCAGATCACAGCAGTACTTC
size: NA; J: TRBJ2-7; D: TRBD1; V: TRBV7-6; CDR3: CASSLTGTGGREQYF; DNA: TGTGCCAGCAGCTTAACCGGGACAGGGGGCCGGGAGCAGTACTTC
size: NA; J: TRBJ1-2; D: NA; V: TRBV4-3; CDR3: CASSLNPFGGGGPNYGYTF; DNA: TGCGCCAGCAGCCTGAACCCCTTCGGAGGGGGGGGGCCGAACTATGGCTACACCTTC
size: NA; J: TRBJ1-5; D: TRBD1; V: TRBV6-1; CDR3: CASSARGPIGTINQPQHF; DNA: TGTGCCAGCAGTGCCAGGGGGCCCATAGGCACTATTAATCAGCCCCAGCATTTT
size: NA; J: TRBJ1-2; D: NA; V: TRBV30; CDR3: CAWRIGREGYTF; DNA: TGTGCCTGGAGAATAGGGAGAGAAGGCTACACCTTC
size: NA; J: TRBJ1-5; D: TRBD1; V: TRBV10-3; CDR3: CAISLTGGRGQPQHF; DNA: TGTGCCATCAGTCTGACAGGGGGAAGAGGGCAGCCCCAGCATTTT
size: NA; J: TRBJ1-1; D: NA; V: TRBV27; CDR3: CASSPRGTEAFF; DNA: TGTGCCAGCAGTCCGCGCGGGACTGAAGCTTTCTTT
size: NA; J: TRBJ2-7; D: TRBD2; V: TRBV11-1; CDR3: CASSLGEGEQYF; DNA: TGTGCCAGCAGCTTGGGGGAGGGCGAGCAGTACTTC
size: NA; J: TRBJ1-3; D: TRBD1; V: TRBV30; CDR3: CAWSVPWGQGLRNTIYF; DNA: TGTGCCTGGAGTGTTCCGTGGGGACAGGGTTTAAGAAACACCATATATTTT
size: NA; J: TRBJ1-4; D: TRBD1; V: TRBV10-3; CDR3: CAISPGQGYEKLFF; DNA: TGTGCCATCAGTCCGGGACAGGGATATGAAAAACTGTTTTTT
size: NA; J: TRBJ1-6; D: TRBD1; V: TRBV5-4; CDR3: CASSSPGTEGSPLHF; DNA: TGTGCCAGCAGCTCGCCCGGGACAGAAGGTTCACCCCTCCACTTT
size: NA; J: TRBJ1-6; D: NA; V: TRBV3-1/TRBV3-2; CDR3: CASSQDKGHSPLHF; DNA: TGTGCCAGCAGCCAAGACAAGGGGCATTCACCCCTCCACTTT
size: NA; J: TRBJ2-1; D: TRBD1; V: TRBV18; CDR3: CASSPLTPGQGANEQFF; DNA: TGTGCCAGCTCACCACTAACGCCGGGACAGGGGGCCAATGAGCAGTTCTTC
size: once; J: TRBJ2-1; D: TRBD1; V: TRBV5-6; CDR3: CASSFTGDRGNEQFF; DNA: TGTGCCAGCAGCTTTACAGGGGACAGGGGCAATGAGCAGTTCTTC
size: NA; J: TRBJ1-2; D: NA; V: TRBV5-6; CDR3: CASRSPWFEGYTF; DNA: TGTGCCAGCAGGTCGCCTTGGTTTGAGGGCTACACCTTC
size: NA; J: TRBJ1-1; D: NA; V: TRBV6-1; CDR3: CASSEDQDRSIIPFF; DNA: TGTGCCAGCAGCGAAGACCAAGACAGGTCTATTATTCCTTTCTTT
size: once; J: TRBJ2-7; D: TRBD1; V: TRBV7-2; CDR3: CASSLEGTGAHEQYF; DNA: TGTGCCAGCAGCTTAGAGGGGACAGGGGCGCACGAGCAGTACTTC
size: few; J: TRBJ1-5; D: NA; V: TRBV9; CDR3: CASSVGSDQPQHF; DNA: TGTGCCAGCAGCGTAGGAAGCGATCAGCCCCAGCATTTT
size: NA; J: TRBJ2-7; D: NA; V: TRBV5-5; CDR3: CASSLLNEQYF; DNA: TGTGCCAGCAGCTTGTTAAACGAGCAGTACTTC
size: NA; J: TRBJ1-1; D: NA; V: TRBV19; CDR3: CASSMQRRERAFF; DNA: TGTGCCAGTAGTATGCAACGACGGGAGAGAGCTTTCTTT
size: NA; J: TRBJ2-6; D: TRBD1; V: TRBV5-4; CDR3: CASRMGTGGSGANVLTF; DNA: TGTGCCAGCAGGATGGGGACAGGGGGCTCTGGGGCCAACGTCCTGACTTTC
size: NA; J: TRBJ2-7; D: NA; V: TRBV20-1; CDR3: CSASIASSDEQYF; DNA: TGCAGTGCTAGTATCGCGTCTAGCGACGAGCAGTACTTC
size: NA; J: TRBJ2-4; D: TRBD2; V: TRBV2; CDR3: CASTTPGGSGFLAKNIQYF; DNA: TGTGCCAGCACTACCCCGGGGGGTTCGGGCTTTTTAGCCAAAAACATTCAGTACTTC
size: NA; J: TRBJ2-7; D: NA; V: TRBV5-1; CDR3: CASSLLASEQYF; DNA: TGCGCCAGCAGCTTGCTGGCCAGCGAGCAGTACTTC
size: NA; J: TRBJ2-5; D: TRBD1; V: TRBV11-2; CDR3: CASSLDPGGWRETQYF; DNA: TGTGCCAGCAGCTTAGATCCAGGGGGCTGGAGGGAGACCCAGTACTTC
size: NA; J: TRBJ2-5; D: TRBD2; V: TRBV27; CDR3: CASSLSSGGSETQYF; DNA: TGTGCCAGCAGTTTATCTAGCGGGGGTTCGGAGACCCAGTACTTC
size: NA; J: TRBJ2-2; D: TRBD2; V: TRBV5-1; CDR3: CASASGVTGELFF; DNA: TGCGCCAGTGCTAGCGGGGTCACCGGGGAGCTGTTTTTT
size: NA; J: TRBJ2-2; D: NA; V: TRBV24-1; CDR3: CATSDQASDYTGELFF; DNA: TGTGCCACCAGTGACCAAGCCTCGGACTACACCGGGGAGCTGTTTTTT